This T cell receptor (beta chain) appears in the sequencing data of a study of tumor and adjacent non-tumor tissue in lung cancer. Study conclusions and caveats: Normal lung showed higher cumulative top 100 clone frequency than tumor.

RNA was extracted from bulk tissue without any cell sorting. Distant lung tissue was collected more than 3 cm away from the tumor edge. Germline CDR1 reads MNHEY; CDR2 reads SVGAGI. The CDR3 extends over 11 amino acids. TCRbeta libraries were built with three rounds of nested PCR, modified from ARM-PCR. Each CDR3 protein gets one entry after TCRdb re-called the multiplex PCR reads with MiXCR. This repertoire shows almost 75,000 distinct CDR3 sequences, around 70% found once; its top ten account for 25% to 35%. Concerning this clonotype itself: Its antigen is not identified. Mismatch with germline at one junction end may stem from a read error.

The specimen sequenced was distant non-tumor lung tissue. This TCR was sampled from a woman between 45 and 65 years old with non-small cell lung cancer. V usage is TRBV6-5 and J usage is TRBJ2-3; D uncertain. CDR3 in amino acids: CASGVGDMQYF. DNA of the CDR3: TGTGCCAGTGGGGTTGGGGATATGCAGTATTTT.